The clone carrying this TCR beta chain was detected only a few times. Its antigen is as yet unknown. TCRdb itself ran the reads through MiXCR, one entry per CDR3 protein. The table records roughly 920,000 distinct CDR3 sequences, less than 35% of them present only once. This sample stems from a study of T cell repertoires in cytomegalovirus infection. V lost 6 bases and J lost 3, with 11 bases in between. The germline gives CDR1 MNHNY, CDR2 SVGAGI (reference sequence). CDR3 length: 13 residues. This material consisted of cultured CD8+ T cells from PBMCs, taken from culture after CMV antigen stimulation. The receptor was isolated from a human donor in good health (CMV status not recorded). Some clones in this sample may be carry-over from other donors' samples. The V and J genes are TRBV6-6 and TRBJ1-1; D unresolved. The CDR3 region is CASSLQQYTEAFF. DNA of the CDR3: TGTGCCAGCAGCTTACAGCAATACACTGAAGCTTTCTTT.